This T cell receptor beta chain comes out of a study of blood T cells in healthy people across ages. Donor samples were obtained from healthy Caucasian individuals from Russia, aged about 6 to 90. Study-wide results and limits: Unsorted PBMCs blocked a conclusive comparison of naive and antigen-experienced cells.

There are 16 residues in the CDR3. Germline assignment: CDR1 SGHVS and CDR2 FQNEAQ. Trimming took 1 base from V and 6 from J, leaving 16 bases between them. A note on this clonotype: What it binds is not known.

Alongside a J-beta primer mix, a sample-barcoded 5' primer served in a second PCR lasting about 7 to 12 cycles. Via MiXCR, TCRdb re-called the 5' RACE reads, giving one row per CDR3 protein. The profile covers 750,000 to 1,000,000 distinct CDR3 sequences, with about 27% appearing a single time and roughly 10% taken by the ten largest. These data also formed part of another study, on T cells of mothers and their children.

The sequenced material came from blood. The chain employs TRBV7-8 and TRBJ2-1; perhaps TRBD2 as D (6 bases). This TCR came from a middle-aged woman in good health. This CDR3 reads CASSLGPGEWGNEQFF. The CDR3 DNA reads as TGTGCCAGCAGCTTAGGTCCGGGGGAGTGGGGCAATGAGCAGTTCTTC. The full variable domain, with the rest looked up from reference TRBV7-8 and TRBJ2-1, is GAGVSQSPRYKVAKRGQDVALRCDPISGHVSLFWYQQALGQGPEFLTYFQNEAQLDKSGLPSDRFFAERPEGSVSTLKIQRTQQEDSAVYLCASSLGPGEWGNEQFFGPGTRLTVL.